The next 13 T cell receptor beta chains were all read from a single sample in a study of CDR3 diversity in severe acne. One entry per CDR3 protein results from TCRdb running MiXCR on the PCR reads. The sample shows more than 80,000 distinct CDR3 sequences, approximately 49% of them seen only once. Specimen: blood. The receptors stem from a male donor with severe acne vulgaris.

CDR3 sequence (DNA): TGCAGCGTTGAAGCTCCGGGACAGCTGTATGGCTACACCTTC. Translated: CSVEAPGQLYGYTF. The rearrangement links TRBV29-1 to TRBJ1-2; 7 nucleotides align to TRBD1. The CDR3 runs to 14 residues. V gave up 1 base and J gave up 5 bases; unmatched junction bases: 7. Germline V CDR1 and CDR2: SQVTM, ANQGSEA. Full variable domain (remainder filled in from reference TRBV29-1 and TRBJ1-2): SAVISQKPSRDICQRGTSLTIQCQVDSQVTMMFWYRQQPGQSLTLIATANQGSEATYESGFVIDKFPISRPNLTFSTLTVSNMSPEDSSIYLCSVEAPGQLYGYTFGSGTRLTVV.

In this sample, this clonotype turned up many times. The rearrangement uses TRBV2 and TRBJ1-2; TRBD1 is a possible D gene (5 bases). V was pared by 4 bases and J by 8 bases, with 14 bases between. This CDR3 contains 13 residues. Germline V gene sequence: CDR1 SNHLY, CDR2 FYNNEI. CDR3 DNA sequence: TGTGCCAGCAGTGCACAGGAGCGTAGAGGCTACACCTTC. This translates into CASSAQERRGYTF.

This sequence joins TRBV25-1 and TRBJ1-1, with unresolved D. This CDR3 has 12 amino acids. In germline, CDR1 is MGHDK, CDR2 SYGVNS. The V gene lost 6 bases and the J gene lost 8 bases, with 13 bases spanning the gap. In DNA, the CDR3 is TGTGCCAGCAGCACAAGCTTGGGGGAAGCTTTCTTT. This translates into CASSTSLGEAFF.

V usage is TRBV7-3 and J usage is TRBJ2-7; possibly TRBD1 for D (5 bases). The CDR3 covers 12 residues. The ends were cut back, 4 bases at V and 7 bases at J, with 11 bases in the middle. Germline lookup yields CDR1 SGHTA and CDR2 FQGTGA. CDR3 residues: CASSSDRQEQYF. The CDR3 coding sequence is TGTGCCAGCAGCTCAGACAGACAAGAGCAGTACTTC.

V usage is TRBV5-1 and J usage is TRBJ2-3; 8 bases fit TRBD2. Germline V lookup: CDR1 SGHRS, CDR2 YFSETQ. The length of the CDR3 is 18 residues. V lost 7 bases to trimming and J lost 3 bases; unmatched junction nucleotides: 19. The CDR3 DNA follows: TGCGCCAGCGCCCGCGGCGAGATTCCTGGACTAGCTACAGATACGCAGTATTTT. Protein sequence: CASARGEIPGLATDTQYF.

For this clonotype: This is likely a read error, given that the CDR3 carries no conserved phenylalanine or tryptophan at its end. It is unclear where the CDR3 begins or ends on the DNA, so no DNA is shown, and the CDR3 is as TCRdb lists it. The chain couples TRBV7-8 to TRBJ1-5; the tabulated D call, TRBD1, remains unverified against the DNA. The CDR3 has 12 residues if both end residues are counted. The germline V gene encodes CDR1 SGHVS and CDR2 FQNEAQ. CDR3 protein: CASSIAGGAPHS.

Comments on this clonotype: A much more abundant neighbour one base away suggests this may be a read error. The chain uses TRBV7-2 and TRBJ1-5; 7 bases fit TRBD1. Looked up from germline, CDR1 is SGHTA and CDR2 is FQGNSA. After removal of 11 bases from V and 0 bases from J, the junction contained 7 bases not matched to a gene. The CDR3 runs 14 residues. The CDR3 sequence is CASGGQVSNQPQHF. CDR3 bases: TGTGCCTCAGGGGGGCAAGTTAGCAATCAGCCCCAGCATTTT.

This chain links TRBV29-1 with TRBJ2-2; 13 nucleotides align to TRBD2. CDR3 size: 16 residues. Per the germline V gene, CDR1 is SQVTM and CDR2 is ANQGSEA. Trimming removed 6 bases from V and 8 bases from J; junction bases left unmatched: 12. CDR3 protein: CSVQTGLAGVTGELFF. The CDR3 DNA follows: TGCAGCGTACAGACAGGACTAGCGGGAGTTACTGGGGAGCTGTTTTTT.

This clonotype occurred many times. This sequence joins TRBV20-1 and TRBJ2-6; either TRBD1 or TRBD2 may supply D (5 bases each). This CDR3 comprises 17 residues. Trimming removed 5 bases from V and 0 bases from J, with 17 bases in between. Germline V lookup: CDR1 DFQATT, CDR2 SNEGSKA (reference sequence). As DNA, the CDR3 is TGCAGTGCTCCCCCCCAGGGACGATCCTCTGGGGCCAACGTCCTGACTTTC. This encodes CSAPPQGRSSGANVLTF.

This clonotype was recorded at least ten times. The junction shows a germline mismatch at one end, possibly a read error. The V call is TRBV7-2, the J call TRBJ2-5, with TRBD2 as a possible D gene (6 bases). This CDR3 contains 13 residues. The germline V gene has CDR1 SGHTA and CDR2 FQGNSA. Written as DNA, the CDR3 is TGTGCCAGCAGTTTAGCGGTTGTGGAGACCCAGTACTTC. Protein: CASSLAVVETQYF. The variable domain in full, with the rest retrieved from reference TRBV7-2 and TRBJ2-5, is GAGVSQSPSNKVTEKGKDVELRCDPISGHTALYWYRQSLGQGLEFLIYFQGNSAPDKSGLPSDRFSAERTGGSVSTLTIQRTQQEDSAVYLCASSLAVVETQYFGPGTRLLVL.

About this clonotype: A single base separates this from a much larger clone, so it may be a read error. The V and J genes are TRBV7-9 and TRBJ2-1; D uncertain. The CDR3 contains 10 residues. Trimming left V 8 bases short and J 16 bases short, with 15 bases between. Germline values: CDR1 SEHNR, CDR2 FQNEAQ (reference sequence). As DNA, the CDR3 is TGTGCCAGCGGCCTCGGAGAGGTTTTCTTC. It is translated as CASGLGEVFF.

This clonotype was detected only a few times. One end of the junction fails to match germline, which may point to a read error. The chain joins TRBV20-1 to TRBJ1-2; D is unclear. The CDR3 covers 13 residues. The germline gives CDR1 DFQATT, CDR2 SNEGSKA (reference sequence). The CDR3 loop reads CNARERDKDGYTF. The CDR3 nucleotides read TGCAATGCTAGAGAGAGAGACAAGGATGGCTACACCTTC.

The chain employs TRBV19 and TRBJ2-5, with TRBD2 as a possible D gene (6 bases). V gave up 5 bases and J gave up 11 bases, with 27 bases separating them. The CDR3 is made up of 16 amino acids. The germline gives CDR1 LNHDA, CDR2 SQIVND (reference sequence). The CDR3 reads CASSAGLAKPYNEQYF. CDR3 bases: TGTGCCAGTAGTGCGGGACTCGCCAAGCCCTACAATGAGCAGTACTTC.